This T cell receptor (beta chain) was profiled in a study of shared clonotypes between healthy human individuals. The overall study: Contributing individuals were two females and three males aged 18 to 49. CD8 memory received one plate per donor, CD8 naive two, CD4 memory three and CD4 naive three.

Deep-level assay runs were performed. Assay used: immunoSEQ multiplex PCR; TCRdb lists only in-frame clones, some missing. Among roughly 1,800,000 clones listed, roughly 95% were seen once. Naive CD8 cells lacked CD45RO, underwent positive selection for CCR7 and left out terminally differentiated effector memory CD45RA+ cells. Every donor was a Caucasian adult from Nashville, Tennessee. This sequence originates from a man between 18 and 29 years old in good health. The sample taken for sequencing was naive CD8+ T cells sorted from blood.

The CDR3 loop is CASTPAGAGGPDTQYF. The DNA of the CDR3 is TGTGCCAGCACCCCGGCCGGGGCGGGAGGACCAGATACGCAGTATTTT. The chain recombines TRBV5-6 with TRBJ2-3, with 8 nucleotides matching TRBD2. V shed 6 bases, J shed 4 bases, and the junction held 13 bases outside the gene matches. The CDR3 covers 16 residues. Looked up from germline, CDR1 is SGHDT and CDR2 is YYEEEE.